These 23 T cell receptor beta chains share one sample of origin, sequenced in a study of memory CD4+ T cells and cytomegalovirus serostatus (dated by TCRdb to about 2019). Single viable CD3+CD4+CD8-CD45RO+ cells were sorted as memory CD4+ T cells on a FACSAria II. The method was the immunoSEQ multiplex PCR assay. In TCRdb, the immuneACCESS table is reduced to in-frame sequences with V and J assigned. These tables do not hold every clone; where another copy was compared, an unresolved V gene accounts for under half, and the others remain unexplained. The sample table shows 45,000 to 55,000 clones, and roughly 79% are seen once. About 1.5% of the sample comes from the top ten. The specimen sequenced was memory CD4+ T cells from blood. Receptor source: an adult in good health and CMV-seronegative.

The chain employs TRBV7-2 and TRBJ2-4; 10 positions match TRBD2. The CDR3 sequence is 16 residues long. Germline CDR1 is SGHTA and CDR2 is FQGNSA. With V trimmed by 4 bases and J by 4 bases, 7 bases remained unmatched. DNA of the CDR3: TGTGCCAGCAGCTCCACCCTACTAGCGGGAAAAAACATTCAGTACTTC. Translation: CASSSTLLAGKNIQYF.

The rearrangement links TRBV25-1 to TRBJ2-7; 7 bases map to TRBD2. Trimming cost V 3 bases and J 6 bases; bases outside gene matches: 2. The germline V gene encodes CDR1 MGHDK and CDR2 SYGVNS. The CDR3 is 12 residues long. The CDR3 region is CASSDGLGEQYF. CDR3 bases: TGTGCCAGCAGTGACGGACTAGGCGAGCAGTACTTC.

This clone has a single count. The chain couples TRBV4-3 to TRBJ2-4, with D perhaps matching TRBD1 (6 bases). Germline V gene sequence: CDR1 LGHNA, CDR2 YSLEER. The length of the CDR3 is 16 residues. With 0 bases removed from V and 1 base from J, the gap between germline ends came to 10 bases. In DNA form, the CDR3 reads TGCGCCAGCAGCCAAGAAGTCCAGGGGGCCAAAAACATTCAGTACTTC. Translation: CASSQEVQGAKNIQYF.

The chain links TRBV30 to TRBJ1-1; the match to TRBD1 covers 9 bases. This CDR3 spans 16 amino acids. CDR1 is GTSNPN, CDR2 SVGIG, per germline (reference sequence). The ends lost 6 bases at V and 4 bases at J; junction bases unmatched: 15. CDR3 in DNA: TGTGCCTGCTCGATCCGGGACAGGGTAGGTGGCACTGAAGCTTTCTTT. This sequence encodes CACSIRDRVGGTEAFF.

The sample holds a few counts of this clone. This chain uses TRBV4-3 with TRBJ2-1; 10 bases line up with TRBD2. The CDR3 extends over 14 amino acids. CDR1 and CDR2 (germline): LGHNA, YSLEER. The J segment lost 13 bases and the V segment lost 0 bases, leaving 6 bases of the junction unmatched. The CDR3 region is CASSQDRLAGVQFF. The CDR3 DNA follows: TGCGCCAGCAGCCAAGATCGCCTAGCGGGAGTACAGTTCTTC.

V and J are TRBV15 and TRBJ2-5; 11 nucleotides align to TRBD2. V shed 8 bases, J shed 10 bases, and the junction held 12 bases outside the gene matches. CDR1 LNHNV and CDR2 YYDKDF come from the germline V gene (reference sequence). The CDR3 is 14 residues long. The CDR3 loop reads CATRVGLAGGYQYF. DNA of the CDR3: TGTGCCACCCGCGTTGGGCTAGCGGGAGGATACCAGTACTTC.

This clone was counted a single time. This rearrangement joins TRBV4-3 to TRBJ1-1, with no clear D. The length of the CDR3 is 15 residues. Germline V gives CDR1 LGHNA, CDR2 YSLEER. The V gene lost 1 base and the J gene lost 0 bases, with 9 bases spanning the gap. CDR3 bases: TGCGCCAGCAGCCAAGCTAAGGACCTGAACACTGAAGCTTTCTTT. This sequence encodes CASSQAKDLNTEAFF.

V gene TRBV28 combines with J gene TRBJ1-4; 9 nucleotides line up with TRBD1. Germline CDR1 MDHEN, CDR2 SYDVKM. This CDR3 is built from 19 residues. V gave up 6 bases and J gave up 0 bases; unmatched junction bases: 14. For the CDR3, the DNA is TGTGCCAGCAGCTATCCGGGACAGGGACGTTACGCAACTAATGAAAAACTGTTTTTT. This codes for CASSYPGQGRYATNEKLFF.

This clone was seen a handful of times. V and J are TRBV7-8 and TRBJ1-1, with 10 bases fitting TRBD1. The V segment lost 5 bases and the J segment 7 bases; nucleotides outside the gene matches: 13. Germline CDR1 is SGHVS and CDR2 is FQNEAQ. There are 16 residues in the CDR3. CDR3 sequence: CASSQPDRGRLGEAFF. The CDR3 bases are TGTGCCAGCAGCCAGCCTGACAGGGGGCGATTGGGTGAAGCTTTCTTT.

The CDR3 spells CASSPRDFSYEQYF. The CDR3 coding sequence is TGCGCCAGCAGCCCGCGGGACTTCTCCTACGAGCAGTACTTC. This rearrangement joins TRBV4-1 to TRBJ2-7, with a tentative D call TRBD2 (6 bases). Trimming removed 4 bases from V and 0 bases from J, with 10 bases in between. Germline V CDR1 and CDR2: MGHRA, YSYEKL. This CDR3 has 14 residues.

The chain links TRBV7-3 to TRBJ1-1, with a possible D match to TRBD1 (5 bases). The CDR3 sequence is 16 residues long. Germline-derived CDR1 and CDR2 are SGHTA and FQGTGA. Trimming cost V 2 bases and J 1 base, with 14 bases left between them. The CDR3 DNA sequence: TGTGCCAGCAGCTTACATCCCCGACAGTCGAACACTGAAGCTTTCTTT. Its protein is CASSLHPRQSNTEAFF. Drawing the rest from reference TRBV7-3 and TRBJ1-1, the complete variable domain is GAGVSQTPSNKVTEKGKYVELRCDPISGHTALYWYRQSLGQGPEFLIYFQGTGAADDSGLPNDRFFAVRPEGSVSTLKIQRTERGDSAVYLCASSLHPRQSNTEAFFGQGTRLTVV.

This sequence joins TRBV5-4 and TRBJ2-2; TRBD1 agrees at 7 bases. The germline V gene has CDR1 SGHNT and CDR2 YYREEE (reference sequence). This CDR3 contains 15 residues. The V segment lost 5 bases and the J segment 4 bases; nucleotides outside the gene matches: 8. CDR3 loop: CASSSGTAFTGELFF. The CDR3, as DNA: TGTGCCAGCAGTTCCGGGACAGCCTTCACCGGGGAGCTGTTTTTT.

The rearrangement joins TRBV27 to TRBJ1-4, with 7 bases fitting TRBD1. The CDR3 is 15 amino acids. Losses at the gene ends were 2 bases for V and 4 bases for J; bases not matched to a gene: 4. Germline CDR1 and CDR2: MNHEY and SMNVEV (reference sequence). The CDR3 DNA follows: TGTGCCAGCAGTTTAACCGGGACAGTTAATGAAAAACTGTTTTTT. Translation gives CASSLTGTVNEKLFF. The full variable domain, with the rest looked up from reference TRBV27 and TRBJ1-4, is EAQVTQNPRYLITVTGKKLTVTCSQNMNHEYMSWYRQDPGLGLRQIYYSMNVEVTDKGDVPEGYKVSRKEKRNFPLILESPSPNQTSLYFCASSLTGTVNEKLFFGSGTQLSVL.

This chain uses TRBV6-5 with TRBJ1-5; tentative D call: TRBD1 (6 bases). Trimming shortened V by 6 bases and J by 2 bases, and 11 bases separated the two germline ends. The CDR3 extends over 14 amino acids. The germline V gene has CDR1 MNHEY and CDR2 SVGAGI. The CDR3 bases are TGTGCCAGCAGCAAGAACAGGGGCAATCAGCCCCAGCATTTT. Translation: CASSKNRGNQPQHF.

This chain links TRBV25-1 with TRBJ1-2; no firm D call. Deletions cut 3 bases from V and 5 bases from J, with 13 bases between. Germline V gene data show CDR1 as MGHDK and CDR2 as SYGVNS. CDR3 length: 14 amino acids. DNA for the CDR3: TGTGCCAGCAGTGATCCTGGCAGAGAGTATGGCTACACCTTC. Its translation is CASSDPGREYGYTF.

This sequence joins TRBV19 and TRBJ1-5; weak D call: TRBD1 (6 bases). Looked up from germline, CDR1 is LNHDA and CDR2 is SQIVND (reference sequence). V was trimmed by 5 bases and J by 7 bases, leaving 9 bases between them. The CDR3 is made up of 12 amino acids. The CDR3 here is CASSRGGQPQHF. The CDR3 DNA reads TGTGCCAGTAGTCGAGGGGGACAGCCCCAGCATTTT.

The chain is built from TRBV5-6 and TRBJ1-2; D is unresolved. Per germline, CDR1 SGHDT and CDR2 YYEEEE. Between the trimmed V and J ends, which lost 1 base and 3 bases, there was a span of 7 bases. The length of the CDR3 is 13 residues. The CDR3 here is CASSLPLHYGYTF. The CDR3 coding sequence is TGTGCCAGCAGCTTGCCGCTCCACTATGGCTACACCTTC.

In this sample, this clone turned up once. This rearrangement joins TRBV6-6 to TRBJ1-1; D unclear. V shed 3 bases and J shed 1 base, with 9 bases lying between them. Germline CDR1 and CDR2: MNHNY and SVGAGI (reference sequence). CDR3 size: 14 residues. The CDR3 sequence: CASSYGEGNTEAFF. As DNA, the CDR3 is TGTGCCAGCAGTTATGGGGAGGGGAACACTGAAGCTTTCTTT.

This clone was seen only a few times. The chain joins TRBV6-5 to TRBJ1-4; 7 bases are shared with TRBD1. The CDR3 is 14 amino acids. In germline, CDR1 is MNHEY, CDR2 SVGAGI. V lost 6 bases, J lost 8 bases, and 9 bases stayed unmatched. The DNA for the CDR3 is TGTGCCAGCAGGTTACAGGGGCAAGGGGAAAAACTGTTTTTT. This sequence encodes CASRLQGQGEKLFF.

There are a few counts of this clone. Other DNA sequences in this sample translate to the same CDR3. The chain employs TRBV4-3 and TRBJ1-5; D remains unclear. Germline V gene sequence: CDR1 LGHNA, CDR2 YSLEER. Trimming removed 0 bases at V and 0 bases at J, with 9 bases between. This CDR3 comprises 16 residues. The CDR3 region is CASSQDRQNSNQPQHF. The CDR3 DNA sequence: TGCGCCAGCAGCCAAGACAGACAAAATAGCAATCAGCCCCAGCATTTT.

This clone was counted once. The V gene is TRBV15, the J gene TRBJ1-2, with D maybe TRBD1 (5 bases). V was cut by 0 bases and J by 8 bases, with 10 bases left in between. This CDR3 has 13 residues. Germline V lookup: CDR1 LNHNV, CDR2 YYDKDF (reference sequence). This CDR3 is CATSRDFRGGYTF. The DNA for the CDR3 is TGTGCCACCAGCAGAGATTTTAGGGGCGGCTACACCTTC.

The V and J genes are TRBV19 and TRBJ1-5, with TRBD1 as a possible D gene (5 bases). The length of the CDR3 is 15 residues. Per the germline V gene, CDR1 is LNHDA and CDR2 is SQIVND (reference sequence). V was clipped by 1 base and J by 4 bases, with 11 bases between them. The CDR3 loop reads CASSIGTGFNQPQHF. CDR3 sequence (DNA): TGTGCCAGTAGTATAGGAACAGGCTTTAATCAGCCCCAGCATTTT.

This sequence joins TRBV5-1 and TRBJ2-7, with 7 positions matching TRBD1. The V and J ends lost 7 bases and 0 bases, in that order; junction bases with no gene match: 10. CDR1 and CDR2 (germline): SGHRS, YFSETQ. The CDR3 extends over 15 amino acids. CDR3 sequence reads: CASHPTSGGSYEQYF. The CDR3, as DNA: TGCGCCAGCCACCCAACCTCAGGGGGCTCCTACGAGCAGTACTTC.